This is a list of T cell receptor beta chains from one sample in a study. Each CDR3 protein is one row after TCRdb ran MiXCR on the RT-PCR reads. Of hundreds of thousands of distinct CDR3 sequences in the sample, 12% to 15% are singletons; the top ten hold around 3.3%. Sequenced material: memory CD4+ T cells from blood. Source of these receptors: a female donor in good health, serving as a healthy control. The CDR3 runs from the conserved cysteine through the conserved F or W. Each record gives: CDR3 protein, CDR3 DNA, clone size, CDR3 length, V gene, J gene, D gene. A D gene is named only where the DNA matches it firmly. The size of a clone is reported for some rows only, either as once, few or many, or as a class for expanded clones.

CSAFHRRTANTEAFF,TGCAGTGCTTTCCACCGACGGACAGCAAACACTGAAGCTTTCTTT,-,15,TRBV20-1,TRBJ1-1,-
CAISVGDEQYF,TGTGCCATCAGCGTTGGGGACGAGCAGTACTTC,few,11,TRBV10-3,TRBJ2-7,-
CASSRGEGNTIYF,TGTGCCAGCTCACGGGGAGAAGGAAACACCATATATTTT,few,13,TRBV18,TRBJ1-3,-
CASSGALNNEQFF,TGTGCCAGCAGTGGGGCACTTAACAATGAGCAGTTCTTC,few,13,TRBV2,TRBJ2-1,-
CASSLRGLSGWGTDTQYF,TGTGCCAGCAGTTTACGGGGACTGAGCGGATGGGGGACAGATACGCAGTATTTT,-,18,TRBV6-2/TRBV6-3,TRBJ2-3,-
CASSLVMGAVGTDTQYF,TGTGCCAGCAGCTTAGTAATGGGGGCGGTCGGAACAGATACGCAGTATTTT,-,17,TRBV7-9,TRBJ2-3,-
CSARSVSTDTQYF,TGCAGTGCTCGGAGCGTGAGCACAGATACGCAGTATTTT,-,13,TRBV20-1,TRBJ2-3,-
CASRAGTAYNEQFF,TGTGCCAGCAGGGCCGGGACAGCTTACAATGAGCAGTTCTTC,many,14,TRBV6-5,TRBJ2-1,TRBD1
CATSETGTGINNYGYTF,TGTGCCACCAGTGAGACCGGGACAGGAATCAATAACTATGGCTACACCTTC,-,17,TRBV24-1,TRBJ1-2,TRBD1
CASSSRRGLGVTIPEETQYF,TGTGCCAGCAGTTCCCGTCGAGGGCTTGGAGTAACCATCCCCGAAGAGACCCAGTACTTC,many,20,TRBV12-3/TRBV12-4,TRBJ2-5,-
CASSSGQGKDYGYTF,TGTGCCAGCAGCTCGGGACAGGGTAAAGACTATGGCTACACCTTC,-,15,TRBV7-2,TRBJ1-2,TRBD1
CASSFDRGLKGYTF,TGTGCCAGCAGTTTCGACAGGGGGCTAAAAGGCTACACCTTC,-,14,TRBV6-2/TRBV6-3,TRBJ1-2,TRBD1
CSARIAGGITDTQYF,TGCAGTGCTAGAATAGCGGGGGGGATCACAGATACGCAGTATTTT,few,15,TRBV20-1,TRBJ2-3,TRBD2
CASSVTGDAHTEAFF,TGTGCCAGCAGCGTGACAGGGGACGCGCACACTGAAGCTTTCTTT,few,15,TRBV9,TRBJ1-1,TRBD1
CATSRDMGGALHEQFF,TGTGCCACCAGCAGAGATATGGGGGGGGCCCTCCATGAGCAGTTCTTC,few,16,TRBV15,TRBJ2-1,-
CASSLGDTRYGYTF,TGCGCCAGCAGCTTGGGGGACACTCGCTATGGCTACACCTTC,-,14,TRBV5-1,TRBJ1-2,-
CAISTTTGGPGGNEQFF,TGTGCCATCAGTACCACGACAGGAGGGCCGGGCGGGAATGAGCAGTTCTTC,few,17,TRBV10-3,TRBJ2-1,-
CASSRGPVSAAGGLYEQYF,TGTGCCAGCAGCCGGGGACCGGTCAGCGCAGCGGGGGGGCTTTACGAGCAGTACTTC,once,19,TRBV5-5,TRBJ2-7,TRBD2
CASSDSKAVCWSGVSEQYF,TGTGCCAGCAGTGACTCGAAGGCCGTCTGCTGGAGCGGGGTTAGCGAGCAGTACTTC,-,19,TRBV6-4,TRBJ2-7,TRBD2
CASSRNRDSSYEQYF,TGTGCCAGCAGCCGGAACCGGGACTCTTCCTACGAGCAGTACTTC,few,15,TRBV7-2,TRBJ2-7,-
CSARGPMNTEAFF,TGCAGTGCTAGAGGGCCTATGAACACTGAAGCTTTCTTT,few,13,TRBV20-1,TRBJ1-1,-
CASSTNILETQYF,TGTGCCAGCAGCACGAACATCTTGGAGACCCAGTACTTC,few,13,TRBV9,TRBJ2-5,-
CASSQDRKGEQYF,TGTGCCAGCAGTCAGGACAGGAAGGGGGAGCAGTACTTC,many,13,TRBV7-2,TRBJ2-7,TRBD1
CSARGLDRYSYEQYF,TGCAGTGCTAGGGGCCTCGACAGGTATTCCTACGAGCAGTACTTC,few,15,TRBV20-1,TRBJ2-7,-
CASSSRLAGVGNEQFF,TGTGCCAGCAGCTCAAGACTAGCGGGAGTCGGCAATGAGCAGTTCTTC,few,16,TRBV11-2,TRBJ2-1,TRBD2
CASSLGQPNNEQFF,TGTGCCAGCAGCTTGGGCCAACCCAACAATGAGCAGTTCTTC,many,14,TRBV7-3,TRBJ2-1,-
CASSLEGAEPDTQYF,TGCGCCAGCAGCTTGGAAGGGGCTGAGCCAGATACGCAGTATTTT,-,15,TRBV5-1,TRBJ2-3,-